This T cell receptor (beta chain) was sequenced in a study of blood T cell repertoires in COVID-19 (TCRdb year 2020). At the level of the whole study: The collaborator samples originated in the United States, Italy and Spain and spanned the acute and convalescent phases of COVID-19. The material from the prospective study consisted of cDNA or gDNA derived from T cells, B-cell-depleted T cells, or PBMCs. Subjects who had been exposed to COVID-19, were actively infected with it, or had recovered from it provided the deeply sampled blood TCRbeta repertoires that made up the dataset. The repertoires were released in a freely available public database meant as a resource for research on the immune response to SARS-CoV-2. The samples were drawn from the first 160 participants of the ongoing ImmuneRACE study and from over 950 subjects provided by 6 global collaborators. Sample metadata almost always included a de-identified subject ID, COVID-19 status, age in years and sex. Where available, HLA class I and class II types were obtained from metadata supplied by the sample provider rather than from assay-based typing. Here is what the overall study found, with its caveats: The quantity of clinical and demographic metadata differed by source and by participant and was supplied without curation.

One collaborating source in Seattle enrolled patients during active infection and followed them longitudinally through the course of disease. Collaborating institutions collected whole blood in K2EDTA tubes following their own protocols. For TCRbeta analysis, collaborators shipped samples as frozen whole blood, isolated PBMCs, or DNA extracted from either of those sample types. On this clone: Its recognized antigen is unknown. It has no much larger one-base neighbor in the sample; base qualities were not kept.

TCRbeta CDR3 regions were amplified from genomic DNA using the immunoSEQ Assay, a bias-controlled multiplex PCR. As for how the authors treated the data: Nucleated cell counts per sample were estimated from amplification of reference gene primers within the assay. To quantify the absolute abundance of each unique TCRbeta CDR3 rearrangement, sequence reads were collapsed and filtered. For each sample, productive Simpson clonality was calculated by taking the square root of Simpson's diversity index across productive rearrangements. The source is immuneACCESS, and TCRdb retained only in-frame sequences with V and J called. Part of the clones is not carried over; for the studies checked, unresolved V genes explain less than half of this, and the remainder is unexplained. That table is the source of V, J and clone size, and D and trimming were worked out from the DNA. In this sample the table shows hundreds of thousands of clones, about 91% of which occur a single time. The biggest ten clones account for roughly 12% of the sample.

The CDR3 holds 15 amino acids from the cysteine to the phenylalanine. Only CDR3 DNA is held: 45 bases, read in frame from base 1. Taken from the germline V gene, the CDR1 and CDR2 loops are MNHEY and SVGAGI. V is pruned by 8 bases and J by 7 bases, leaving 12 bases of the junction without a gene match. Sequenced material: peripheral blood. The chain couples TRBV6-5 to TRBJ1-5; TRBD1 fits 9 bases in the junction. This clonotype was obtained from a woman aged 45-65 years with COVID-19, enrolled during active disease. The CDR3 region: CASRPRGQGEQPQHF. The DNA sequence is TGTGCCAGCCGTCCTCGGGGACAGGGCGAACAGCCCCAGCATTTT.